The sequence of this TCR beta chain was determined in a study of shared clonotypes between healthy human individuals. The overall study: There were three CD4 naive, three CD4 memory, two CD8 naive and one CD8 memory plates per donor. Overall study results and limits: Measured sharing among donors was expected to vary with sequencing depth. The sampled material consisted only of blood, and tissue repertoires are likely to differ.

Some clones are missing from TCRdb's copy, which holds only in-frame ones; the method was immunoSEQ multiplex PCR. The data contain over a million clones, about 80% of them seen just once; the ten biggest clones take up 1.2% to 1.5%. As concerns this clone: Its antigen remains unknown.

Germline loops: CDR1 WNHNN, CDR2 SYGVQD (reference sequence). CDR3 length: 12 amino acids. The ends were cut back, 6 bases at V and 7 bases at J, with 12 bases in the middle. Researchers partitioned CD4+ cells into CD45RA+ naive and CD45RA-negative memory subsets. Material: memory CD4+ T cells sorted from blood. Indicated subset: CD45RA-negative fraction. The chain couples TRBV10-1 to TRBJ2-5, with D possibly called TRBD1 or TRBD2 (5 bases each). The sequence was collected from a man aged 18-30 years in good health. The CDR3 bases are TGCGCCAGCAGCGGGGCCGAGGGGACCCAGTACTTC. Translating it yields CASSGAEGTQYF.